These T cell receptor beta chains were read from a single sample in a study of cytomegalovirus exposure and HLA in healthy donors. TCRdb keeps only in-frame clones here, not all; method: immunoSEQ multiplex PCR. The data contain 150,000 to 200,000 clones, around 89% of them singletons. Sequencing was done on a sample of PBMCs. These receptors all come from a man between 18 and 29 years old in good health and CMV-seronegative. CDR3s include the opening cysteine and the closing phenylalanine or tryptophan. The D gene is left open where the match is weak. Some rows mark clone size as missing; the rest say once, few, many or name a class of expanded clone.

d_call,clone_size,v_call,j_call,cdr3_aa,cdr3_nt
-,-,TRBV6-5,TRBJ1-1,CASNARENTEAFF,TGTGCCAGCAACGCCAGGGAGAACACTGAAGCTTTCTTT
-,-,TRBV5-1,TRBJ1-6,CASSRTGQGRAYNSPLHF,TGCGCCAGCAGTCGTACAGGCCAGGGGAGAGCCTATAATTCACCCCTCCACTTT
-,-,TRBV6-5,TRBJ1-1,CASSYSAGRNTEAFF,TGTGCCAGCAGTTACTCGGCAGGGCGGAACACTGAAGCTTTCTTT
TRBD1,-,TRBV28,TRBJ1-2,CAIRRDRGLGNIGYTF,TGTGCCATTAGAAGGGACAGGGGCCTCGGTAATATTGGCTACACCTTC
TRBD1,-,TRBV19,TRBJ2-5,CASSTGQGFGQETQYF,TGTGCCAGTAGTACCGGACAGGGATTTGGTCAAGAGACCCAGTACTTC
-,-,TRBV28,TRBJ1-1,CASSLYGFEAFF,TGTGCCAGCAGTTTATACGGGTTTGAAGCTTTCTTT
-,-,TRBV9,TRBJ2-2,CASSPSGVTGELFF,TGTGCCAGCAGCCCATCGGGGGTCACCGGGGAGCTGTTTTTT
-,-,TRBV28,TRBJ1-2,CASKDREPYGYTF,TGTGCCAGCAAGGACCGGGAGCCCTATGGCTACACCTTC
TRBD1,-,TRBV29-1,TRBJ2-3,CSVEGDRAPDTQYF,TGCAGCGTTGAAGGGGACAGGGCCCCAGATACGCAGTATTTT
-,few,TRBV7-2,TRBJ1-1,CASSLADKAKAFF,TGTGCCAGCAGCTTAGCGGACAAAGCTAAAGCTTTCTTT
TRBD1,-,TRBV5-4,TRBJ1-2,CASSYIQGQGARGYTF,TGTGCCAGCAGCTACATCCAAGGACAGGGGGCGCGGGGCTACACCTTC
-,-,TRBV7-2,TRBJ2-7,CASSLESGSSYEQYF,TGTGCCAGCAGCTTAGAGTCAGGTAGCTCCTACGAGCAGTACTTC
-,-,TRBV11-3,TRBJ2-1,CASSPDHSSYNEQFF,TGTGCCAGCAGCCCAGACCACAGCTCCTACAATGAGCAGTTCTTC
TRBD2,-,TRBV19,TRBJ2-2,CASSIVTSGNTGELFF,TGTGCCAGTAGTATAGTGACTAGCGGGAACACCGGGGAGCTGTTTTTT
-,-,TRBV27,TRBJ1-4,CASSLSWTATNEKLFF,TGTGCCAGCAGTTTATCGTGGACAGCCACTAATGAAAAACTGTTTTTT
-,-,TRBV5-1,TRBJ1-6,CASSLGSGESSNSPLHF,TGCGCCAGCAGCTTGGGTTCAGGGGAGTCTAGTAATTCACCCCTCCACTTT
TRBD1,-,TRBV27,TRBJ2-3,CASGYRGTTDTQYF,TGTGCCAGCGGTTACAGGGGGACCACAGATACGCAGTATTTT
-,-,TRBV20-1,TRBJ1-1,CSVLAREAFF,TGCAGTGTACTAGCGCGAGAAGCTTTCTTT
TRBD2,-,TRBV7-9,TRBJ2-5,CASRIGLAGGSPQYF,TGTGCCAGCAGAATCGGACTAGCGGGAGGATCGCCCCAGTACTTC
-,-,TRBV2,TRBJ2-7,CASSRSLPLLLEQYF,TGTGCCAGCAGTAGATCACTACCACTACTTTTGGAGCAGTACTTC
TRBD1,once,TRBV7-9,TRBJ2-3,CASTGGAWGSVTDTQYF,TGTGCCAGTACAGGGGGCGCGTGGGGCTCGGTCACAGATACGCAGTATTTT
TRBD1,few,TRBV5-1,TRBJ1-1,CASSLEGQGADEAFF,TGCGCCAGCAGCTTGGAGGGACAGGGGGCTGATGAAGCTTTCTTT
-,-,TRBV4-3,TRBJ2-7,CASSLSRGATSYF,TGCGCCAGCAGCCTGTCCCGGGGAGCGACGAGCTACTTC